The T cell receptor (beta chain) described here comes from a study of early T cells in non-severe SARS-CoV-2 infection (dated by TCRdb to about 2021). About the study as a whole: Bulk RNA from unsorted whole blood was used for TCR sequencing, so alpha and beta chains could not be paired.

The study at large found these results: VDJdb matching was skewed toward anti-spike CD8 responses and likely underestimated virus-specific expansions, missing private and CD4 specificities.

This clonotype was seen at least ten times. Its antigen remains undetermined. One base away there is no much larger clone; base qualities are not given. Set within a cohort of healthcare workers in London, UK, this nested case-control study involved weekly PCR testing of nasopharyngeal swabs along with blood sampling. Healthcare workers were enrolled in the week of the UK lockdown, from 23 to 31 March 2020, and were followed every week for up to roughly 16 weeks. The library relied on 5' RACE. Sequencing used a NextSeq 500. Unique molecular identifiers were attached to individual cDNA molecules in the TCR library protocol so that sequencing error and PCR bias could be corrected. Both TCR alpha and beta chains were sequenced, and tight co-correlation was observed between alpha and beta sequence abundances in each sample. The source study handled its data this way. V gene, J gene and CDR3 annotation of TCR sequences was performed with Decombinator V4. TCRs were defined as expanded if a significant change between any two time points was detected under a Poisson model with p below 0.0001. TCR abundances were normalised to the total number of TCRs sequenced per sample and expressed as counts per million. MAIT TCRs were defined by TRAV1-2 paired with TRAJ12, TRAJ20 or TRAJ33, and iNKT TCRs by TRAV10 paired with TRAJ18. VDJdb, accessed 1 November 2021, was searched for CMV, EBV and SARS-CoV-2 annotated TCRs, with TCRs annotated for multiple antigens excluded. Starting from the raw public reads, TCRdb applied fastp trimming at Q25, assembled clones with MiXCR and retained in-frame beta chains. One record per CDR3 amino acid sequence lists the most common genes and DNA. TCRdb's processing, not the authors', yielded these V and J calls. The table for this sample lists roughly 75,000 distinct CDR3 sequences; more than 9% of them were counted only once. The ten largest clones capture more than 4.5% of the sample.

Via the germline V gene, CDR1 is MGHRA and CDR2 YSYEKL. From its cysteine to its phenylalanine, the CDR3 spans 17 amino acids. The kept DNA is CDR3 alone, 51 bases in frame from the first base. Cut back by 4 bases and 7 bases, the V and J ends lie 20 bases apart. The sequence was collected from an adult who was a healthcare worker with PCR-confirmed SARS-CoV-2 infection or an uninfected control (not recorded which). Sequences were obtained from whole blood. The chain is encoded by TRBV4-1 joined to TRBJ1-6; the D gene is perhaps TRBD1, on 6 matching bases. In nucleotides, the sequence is TGCGCCAGCAGCCCCTCTCCGCGGGGGCCTCGAAATTCACCCCTCCACTTT. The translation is CASSPSPRGPRNSPLHF.